These 15 T cell receptor beta chains were all obtained from the same sample, sequenced in a study of T cell changes during pregnancy in multiple sclerosis. Here immunoSEQ multiplex PCR was the method, and the copy in TCRdb shows in-frame clones only, minus some. Of about 40,000 clones in the sample, roughly 94% were seen once. The sequencing here drew on peripheral blood, taken in the third trimester of pregnancy. Receptors originate from a female donor with multiple sclerosis, enrolled in a pregnancy study.

The chain recombines TRBV6-1 with TRBJ2-3, with D maybe TRBD2 (5 bases). Trimming pared 3 bases from V and 0 bases from J, leaving 10 bases between. This CDR3 is built from 15 residues. The germline CDR1 and CDR2 sequences are MNHNS and SASEGT. The CDR3 loop reads CASSDGGLSTDTQYF. In nucleotides, the CDR3 is TGTGCCAGCAGTGATGGAGGCTTGAGCACAGATACGCAGTATTTT.

The chain uses TRBV2 and TRBJ2-7, with D possibly matching TRBD2 (6 bases). The CDR3 is 12 residues long. Trimming cost V 8 bases and J 1 base, with 9 bases left between them. Germline-derived CDR1 and CDR2 are SNHLY and FYNNEI. The CDR3 DNA follows: TGTGCCAGCCAGGACTATTCCTACGAGCAGTACTTC. This translates into CASQDYSYEQYF. The whole variable domain, filled in from reference TRBV2 and TRBJ2-7, reads EPEVTQTPSHQVTQMGQEVILRCVPISNHLYFYWYRQILGQKVEFLVSFYNNEISEKSEIFDDQFSVERPDGSNFTLKIRSTKLEDSAMYFCASQDYSYEQYFGPGTRLTVT.

V is TRBV4-3 and J is TRBJ1-1; weak D call: TRBD1 (6 bases). V lost 0 bases, J lost 3 bases, and 14 bases lay in between. The CDR3 is 16 residues long. Germline V lookup: CDR1 LGHNA, CDR2 YSLEER. The CDR3 is CASSQESQGRDTEAFF. The CDR3 nucleotides read TGCGCCAGCAGCCAAGAATCGCAGGGGAGGGACACTGAAGCTTTCTTT.

The chain combines TRBV10-3 with TRBJ2-7; 7 bases are shared with TRBD2. J gave up 3 bases and V 3 bases, and 14 bases lay outside the gene matches. The V gene's germline CDR1 is ENHRY and CDR2 SYGVKD. CDR3 length: 17 amino acids. CDR3 protein: CAISDPVGRKRNYEQYF. CDR3 sequence (DNA): TGTGCCATCAGTGATCCGGTCGGGAGGAAAAGAAACTACGAGCAGTACTTC.

The genes are TRBV2 and TRBJ1-2; 8 bases line up with TRBD1. The CDR3 totals 12 residues. V lost 8 bases, J lost 8 bases, and 7 bases stayed unmatched. Germline CDR1 SNHLY, CDR2 FYNNEI. CDR3 coding DNA: TGTGCCAGCCAGACAGGGGTGGAAGGCTACACCTTC. Translating gives CASQTGVEGYTF.

This sequence joins TRBV28 and TRBJ1-5; D might be TRBD1 (6 bases). CDR3 length: 16 residues. The germline V and J ends were trimmed by 4 bases and 1 base, with 14 bases remaining between them. Germline V lookup: CDR1 MDHEN, CDR2 SYDVKM. In DNA form, the CDR3 reads TGTGCCAGCAGTTCCCAGGGGATGGACAGCAATCAGCCCCAGCATTTT. It encodes CASSSQGMDSNQPQHF.

J is TRBJ2-2 and V is TRBV7-9; 8 positions agree with TRBD2. This CDR3 region has 16 residues. With V trimmed by 3 bases and J by 1 base, 4 bases remained unmatched. Looked up from germline, CDR1 is SEHNR and CDR2 is FQNEAQ (reference sequence). CDR3 DNA: TGTGCCAGCAGCTTCACGGGGGGGATGAACACCGGGGAGCTGTTTTTT. It is translated as CASSFTGGMNTGELFF.

The CDR3, as DNA: TGTGCCAGCAGAACGACAGCTTTGAACACTGAAGCTTTCTTT. As protein: CASRTTALNTEAFF. The V call is TRBV6-1, the J call TRBJ1-1; the D gene is possibly TRBD1 (5 bases). Germline V gene sequence: CDR1 MNHNS, CDR2 SASEGT. Trimming removed 6 bases from V and 0 bases from J, with 11 bases in between. The CDR3 has 14 amino acids.

The chain employs TRBV4-1 and TRBJ1-5, with 10 bases lining up with TRBD1. With 0 bases clipped from V and 5 bases from J, the junction kept 4 bases outside the gene matches. CDR1 is MGHRA, CDR2 YSYEKL, per germline. The CDR3 contains 16 residues. The CDR3 DNA sequence: TGCGCCAGCAGCCAAGAAGGAGGGACAGGGGATCAGCCCCAGCATTTT. Its protein is CASSQEGGTGDQPQHF.

This clone was seen a few times. The chain combines TRBV9 with TRBJ1-6, with 8 nucleotides matching TRBD1. With V trimmed by 3 bases and J by 8 bases, 7 bases remained unmatched. The CDR3 contains 15 residues. Germline V lookup: CDR1 SGDLS, CDR2 YYNGEE. DNA for the CDR3: TGTGCCAGCAGCGCCGTTGGGGGACAGGATTCACCCCTCCACTTT. Translating gives CASSAVGGQDSPLHF.

The V call is TRBV6-5, the J call TRBJ1-6; maybe TRBD1 (6 bases). This CDR3 is built from 16 residues. Germline V gene sequence: CDR1 MNHEY, CDR2 SVGAGI. The V end was cut by 0 bases, the J end by 7 bases, with 13 bases between. The CDR3 protein is CASSYSPTGPNSPLHF. The CDR3, as DNA: TGTGCCAGCAGTTACTCTCCTACAGGGCCGAATTCACCCCTCCACTTT.

This clone is a singleton in its sample. V usage is TRBV4-1 and J usage is TRBJ2-7; TRBD2 aligns across 8 bases. With 6 bases clipped from V and 4 bases from J, the junction kept 14 bases outside the gene matches. This CDR3 comprises 16 residues. Per germline, CDR1 MGHRA and CDR2 YSYEKL. CDR3: CASSLRGRTSSYEQYF. CDR3 in DNA: TGCGCCAGCAGTCTGCGAGGGCGGACTAGCAGTTACGAGCAGTACTTC.

The chain has TRBV2 and TRBJ1-2; D unresolved. Germline CDR1 and CDR2: SNHLY and FYNNEI. Between the trimmed V and J ends, which lost 1 base and 8 bases, there was a span of 17 bases. The CDR3 is 15 residues long. The CDR3 DNA is TGTGCCAGCAGTGAAGTCCGTGACGGCCTCGGGGGCTACACCTTC. Protein sequence: CASSEVRDGLGGYTF. The full variable domain, rest sourced from reference TRBV2 and TRBJ1-2, is EPEVTQTPSHQVTQMGQEVILRCVPISNHLYFYWYRQILGQKVEFLVSFYNNEISEKSEIFDDQFSVERPDGSNFTLKIRSTKLEDSAMYFCASSEVRDGLGGYTFGSGTRLTVV.

The rearrangement joins TRBV6-6 to TRBJ2-7; TRBD2 aligns across 16 bases. V lost 6 bases and J lost 4; bases outside the gene matches: 6. This CDR3 is built from 16 residues. Germline CDR1 MNHNY, CDR2 SVGAGI (reference sequence). CDR3 DNA sequence: TGTGCCAGCAGCCCCGGGACTAGCGGGAGGGTATACGAGCAGTACTTC. Residues: CASSPGTSGRVYEQYF.

The chain combines TRBV15 with TRBJ1-1; 7 bases agree with TRBD1. CDR3 length: 15 amino acids. Germline lookup yields CDR1 LNHNV and CDR2 YYDKDF (reference sequence). V trimming: 0 bases; J trimming: 1 base; junction bases outside the gene matches: 2. CDR3 bases: TGTGCCACCAGCAGAGATAACAGGGGGAACACTGAAGCTTTCTTT. Translating gives CATSRDNRGNTEAFF.